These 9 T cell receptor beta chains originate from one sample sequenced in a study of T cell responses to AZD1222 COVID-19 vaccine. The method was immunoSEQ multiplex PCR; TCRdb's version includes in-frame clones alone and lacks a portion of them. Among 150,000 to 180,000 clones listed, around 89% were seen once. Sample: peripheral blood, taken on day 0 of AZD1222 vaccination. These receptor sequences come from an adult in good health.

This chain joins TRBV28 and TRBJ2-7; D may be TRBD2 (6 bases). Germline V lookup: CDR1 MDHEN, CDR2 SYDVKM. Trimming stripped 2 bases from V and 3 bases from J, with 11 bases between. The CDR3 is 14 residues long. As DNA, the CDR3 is TGTGCCAGCAGTTTAGGGGGGACCGTCTACGAGCAGTACTTC. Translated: CASSLGGTVYEQYF. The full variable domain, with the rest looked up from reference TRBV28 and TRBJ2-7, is DVKVTQSSRYLVKRTGEKVFLECVQDMDHENMFWYRQDPGLGLRLIYFSYDVKMKEKGDIPEGYSVSREKKERFSLILESASTNQTSMYLCASSLGGTVYEQYFGPGTRLTVT.

The CDR3 here is CASSARGSRGEKLFF. The DNA for the CDR3 is TGTGCCAGCAGCGCTAGGGGTTCCCGAGGGGAAAAACTGTTTTTT. The V call is TRBV9, the J call TRBJ1-4, with D possibly being TRBD1 (5 bases). Trimming stripped 3 bases from V and 8 bases from J, with 17 bases between. CDR3 length equals 15 residues. CDR1 is SGDLS, CDR2 YYNGEE, per germline.

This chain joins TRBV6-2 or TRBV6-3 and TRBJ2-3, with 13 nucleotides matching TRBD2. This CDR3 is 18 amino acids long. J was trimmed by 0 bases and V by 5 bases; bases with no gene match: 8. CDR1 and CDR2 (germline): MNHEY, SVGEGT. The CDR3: CASSQGLAGEVSTDTQYF. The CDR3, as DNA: TGTGCCAGCAGTCAAGGACTAGCGGGGGAGGTAAGCACAGATACGCAGTATTTT.

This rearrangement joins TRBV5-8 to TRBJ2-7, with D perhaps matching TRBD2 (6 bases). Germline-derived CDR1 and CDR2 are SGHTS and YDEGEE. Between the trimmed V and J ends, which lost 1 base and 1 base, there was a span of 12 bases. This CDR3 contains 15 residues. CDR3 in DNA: TGTGCCAGCAGCTTGCGGGCAGGGAGGTCCTACGAGCAGTACTTC. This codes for CASSLRAGRSYEQYF.

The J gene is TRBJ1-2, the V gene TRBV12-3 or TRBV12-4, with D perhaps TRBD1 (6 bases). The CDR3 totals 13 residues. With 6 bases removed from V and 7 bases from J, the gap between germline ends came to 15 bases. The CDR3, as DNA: TGTGCCAGCAGCCAAGGACAGATTGGTGGCTACACCTTC. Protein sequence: CASSQGQIGGYTF.

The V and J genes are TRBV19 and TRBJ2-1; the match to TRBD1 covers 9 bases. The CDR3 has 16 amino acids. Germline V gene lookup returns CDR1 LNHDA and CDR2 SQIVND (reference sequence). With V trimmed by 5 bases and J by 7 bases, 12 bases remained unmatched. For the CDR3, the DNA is TGTGCCAGTAGTCCGCCCACAGGGGGCTGGTTAAATGAGCAGTTCTTC. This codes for CASSPPTGGWLNEQFF.

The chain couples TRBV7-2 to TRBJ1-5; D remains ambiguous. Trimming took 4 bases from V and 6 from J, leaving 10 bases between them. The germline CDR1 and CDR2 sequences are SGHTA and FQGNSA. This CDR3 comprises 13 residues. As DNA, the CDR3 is TGTGCCAGCAGCTCGGTGACCGGTCAGCCCCAGCATTTT. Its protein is CASSSVTGQPQHF.

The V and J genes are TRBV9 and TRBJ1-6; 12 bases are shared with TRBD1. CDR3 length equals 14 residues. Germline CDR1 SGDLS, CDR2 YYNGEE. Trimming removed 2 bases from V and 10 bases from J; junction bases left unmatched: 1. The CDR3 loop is CASSVGTGGSPLHF. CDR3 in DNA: TGTGCCAGCAGCGTTGGGACAGGGGGCTCACCCCTCCACTTT.

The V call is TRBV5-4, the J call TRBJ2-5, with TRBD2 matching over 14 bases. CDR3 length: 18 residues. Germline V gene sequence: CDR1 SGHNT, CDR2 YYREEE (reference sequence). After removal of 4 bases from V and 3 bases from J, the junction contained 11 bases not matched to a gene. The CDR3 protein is CASSLLGTSGGSKETQYF. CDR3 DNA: TGTGCCAGCAGCCTCTTAGGGACTAGCGGGGGATCCAAAGAGACCCAGTACTTC.